This T cell receptor beta chain was profiled in a study of TIL therapy for anti-PD-1-resistant metastatic lung cancer. Across the whole study: Median patient age was about 56, ranging roughly 35-85 years.

Noted time point: pre-treatment sample, taken before nivolumab and TIL therapy. Germline V gene data show CDR1 as LNHDA and CDR2 as SQIVND (reference sequence). V was trimmed by 3 bases and J by 4 bases, leaving 13 bases between them. The CDR3 consists of 14 residues. The libraries were made with immunoSEQ v3. The data were produced by immunoSEQ multiplex PCR, yet TCRdb's version contains in-frame clones alone and is incomplete. The table shows some 52,000 clones, with around 79% occurring only once. This receptor was obtained from a woman aged 30 to 85 with non-small cell lung cancer. V gene TRBV19 combines with J gene TRBJ2-7, with D possibly matching TRBD2 (5 bases). This specimen consisted of blood, obtained at baseline. DNA of the CDR3: TGTGCCAGTAGTATGGCCGGGAATCAATACGAGCAGTACTTC. As protein: CASSMAGNQYEQYF. The whole variable domain, filled in from reference TRBV19 and TRBJ2-7, reads DGGITQSPKYLFRKEGQNVTLSCEQNLNHDAMYWYRQDPGQGLRLIYYSQIVNDFQKGDIAEGYSVSREKKESFPLTVTSAQKNPTAFYLCASSMAGNQYEQYFGPGTRLTVT.